These 30 T cell receptor beta chains share one sample of origin, sequenced in a study of breast tumors, draining lymph nodes, adjacent tissues. TCRdb ran MiXCR on the multiplex PCR reads and lists one entry per CDR3 protein. The data contain about 270,000 distinct CDR3 sequences, roughly 30% of them singletons. Axillary draining lymph nodes of breast cancer patients supplied the node samples. Sequenced material: axillary lymph node tissue. Every receptor here comes from a female donor with breast cancer. Some clones in this sample may be carry-over from other donors' samples.

This clonotype occurred a few times. The gene calls are TRBV12-3 or TRBV12-4 and TRBJ2-1; TRBD2 aligns across 11 bases. The CDR3 has 16 amino acids. The J segment lost 8 bases and the V segment lost 2 bases, leaving 8 bases of the junction unmatched. For the CDR3, the DNA is TGTGCCAGCAGTTTAAGTATGACTAGCGGGGCGCATGAGCAGTTCTTC. It translates to CASSLSMTSGAHEQFF.

Many counts were recorded for this clonotype. This chain links TRBV20-1 with TRBJ1-5, with D possibly being TRBD1 (6 bases). Looked up from germline, CDR1 is DFQATT and CDR2 is SNEGSKA (reference sequence). V gave up 5 bases and J gave up 6 bases, with 26 bases separating them. The CDR3 covers 17 residues. The CDR3 DNA is TGCAGTGCTCGAGCGTCGGGGGGCGGAATTGGGGGTCAGCCCCAGCATTTT. It is translated as CSARASGGGIGGQPQHF.

This clonotype was counted many times. The chain carries TRBV2 and TRBJ2-7; D might be TRBD1 (5 bases). The V end lost 4 bases, the J end lost 6 bases, and 16 bases lay between the germline ends. In germline, CDR1 is SNHLY, CDR2 FYNNEI. The CDR3 totals 14 residues. The CDR3 spells CASSGVRGTPEQYF. Here the CDR3 DNA reads TGTGCCAGCAGTGGGGTAAGGGGCACCCCCGAGCAGTACTTC.

This chain links TRBV7-9 with TRBJ2-2; D is possibly TRBD1 (5 bases). In germline, CDR1 is SEHNR, CDR2 FQNEAQ (reference sequence). The CDR3 extends over 19 amino acids. The ends were cut back, 2 bases at V and 0 bases at J, with 19 bases in the middle. The CDR3 sequence is CASSLTPTQGCANTGELFF. The CDR3 DNA follows: TGTGCCAGCAGCTTAACACCAACCCAGGGCTGTGCGAACACCGGGGAGCTGTTTTTT. Looking up the rest from reference TRBV7-9 and TRBJ2-2 gives the full variable domain: DTGVSQNPRHKITKRGQNVTFRCDPISEHNRLYWYRQTLGQGPEFLTYFQNEAQLEKSRLLSDRFSAERPKGSFSTLEIQRTEQGDSAMYLCASSLTPTQGCANTGELFFGEGSRLTVL.

The chain employs TRBV7-2 and TRBJ1-3; D unresolved. Germline V lookup: CDR1 SGHTA, CDR2 FQGNSA. Trimming removed 5 bases from V and 1 base from J, with 21 bases in between. The CDR3 loop spans 18 amino acids. CDR3 nucleotides: TGTGCCAGCAGCCAAGAGGACGTTCATGGTTATTCTGGAAACACCATATATTTT. Protein: CASSQEDVHGYSGNTIYF.

This clonotype has at least ten counts. V is TRBV19 and J is TRBJ2-7; TRBD2 matches at 10 bases. Germline V lookup: CDR1 LNHDA, CDR2 SQIVND (reference sequence). The CDR3 loop spans 14 amino acids. Trimming at V came to 5 bases and at J to 3 bases, leaving 4 bases not matched to a gene. Here the CDR3 DNA reads TGTGCCAGTAGTCCTCTAGCGGGAGTCTACGAGCAGTACTTC. It is translated as CASSPLAGVYEQYF.

This clonotype was found many times. The chain employs TRBV19 and TRBJ2-1, with 7 nucleotides matching TRBD2. The CDR3 contains 12 residues. Germline V CDR1 and CDR2: LNHDA, SQIVND (reference sequence). V shed 3 bases and J 10 bases; nucleotides not matched to a gene: 3. CDR3 residues: CASSIGRGEQFF. The DNA for the CDR3 is TGTGCCAGTAGTATCGGGCGGGGGGAGCAGTTCTTC.

This clonotype has ten or more counts. V usage is TRBV15 and J usage is TRBJ2-7, with TRBD2 matching 10 bases. Germline-derived CDR1 and CDR2 are LNHNV and YYDKDF (reference sequence). The V segment lost 3 bases and the J segment 6 bases; nucleotides outside the gene matches: 5. The CDR3 contains 14 residues. The CDR3 DNA sequence: TGTGCCACCAGCAGCCTAGCGGGAGCTGGCGAGCAGTACTTC. Translated: CATSSLAGAGEQYF.

This clonotype has only a few counts. Being one base from a much bigger clone, this may be a read error. Since no conserved phenylalanine or tryptophan closes the CDR3, a read error is the likely cause. J is TRBJ2-7 and V is TRBV20-1, with no clear D. V gave up 3 bases and J gave up 3 bases, with 3 bases separating them. The germline V gene has CDR1 DFQATT and CDR2 SNEGSKA (reference sequence). The CDR3 is made up of 10 amino acids. The CDR3 spells CSASDYEQYS. The CDR3 DNA is TGCAGTGCTAGCGACTACGAGCAGTACTCC.

With respect to this clonotype: A read error is possible here, since a much larger clone lies one base away. CDR3 nucleotides: TGTGCCAGCAGCTTGGGGCAGGGGGTCCCCTACGAGCAGTACTTC. This codes for CASSLGQGVPYEQYF. This chain joins TRBV5-4 and TRBJ2-7, with TRBD1 matching over 7 bases. Germline V gene lookup returns CDR1 SGHNT and CDR2 YYREEE (reference sequence). The CDR3 loop spans 15 amino acids. Germline trimming cut 0 bases from V and 2 bases from J; bases unmatched to any gene: 5.

The table lists this clonotype with many counts. This chain links TRBV12-3 or TRBV12-4 with TRBJ2-3, with D possibly TRBD1 on 7 matching bases. With 7 bases removed from V and 1 base from J, the gap between germline ends came to 18 bases. CDR3 size: 16 residues. CDR3: CASKTGTAGGTDTQYF. CDR3 nucleotides: TGTGCCAGCAAAACCGGGACAGCGGGTGGCACAGATACGCAGTATTTT.

Comments on this clonotype: An end of the junction differs from the germline gene, which may be a read error. This rearrangement joins TRBV10-3 to TRBJ2-2; D is ambiguous. Germline CDR1 and CDR2: ENHRY and SYGVKD. The CDR3 covers 12 residues. CDR3 sequence (DNA): TGTGCCATCGGTGAACCTAGCGGGGAGCTGTTTTTT. Protein product: CAIGEPSGELFF.

This clonotype occurred many times. V is TRBV11-2 and J is TRBJ2-2, with D unclear. The V gene lost 1 base and the J gene lost 5 bases, with 5 bases spanning the gap. The CDR3 covers 13 residues. The germline CDR1 and CDR2 sequences are SGHAT and FQNNGV. The CDR3 DNA reads as TGTGCCAGCAGCTTAGGTTTTACCGGGGAGCTGTTTTTT. It specifies CASSLGFTGELFF.

There are many counts of this clonotype. CDR3 loop: CASRKLDSYEQYF. The CDR3 DNA reads as TGTGCCAGCAGGAAACTGGACAGCTACGAGCAGTACTTC. The rearrangement links TRBV6-6 to TRBJ2-7; a weak D match, TRBD1 (6 bases). CDR3 size: 13 residues. The germline V and J ends were trimmed by 6 bases and 3 bases, with 12 bases remaining between them. Germline loops: CDR1 MNHNY, CDR2 SVGAGI (reference sequence).

This clonotype was observed at least ten times. The chain couples TRBV10-1 to TRBJ2-7, with D perhaps being TRBD1 or TRBD2 (5 bases each). CDR3 size: 16 residues. V was cut by 0 bases and J by 2 bases, with 14 bases left in between. In germline, CDR1 is WNHNN, CDR2 SYGVQD (reference sequence). The CDR3 reads CASSESRGVGTYEQYF. DNA for the CDR3: TGCGCCAGCAGTGAGTCGAGAGGGGTCGGCACCTACGAGCAGTACTTC.

This clonotype appeared many times. The chain is built from TRBV7-9 and TRBJ1-2, with TRBD1 matching over 8 bases. With V trimmed by 5 bases and J by 2 bases, 7 bases remained unmatched. CDR3 length equals 15 residues. Germline CDR1 is SEHNR and CDR2 is FQNEAQ (reference sequence). The CDR3 spells CASSKQGGPNYGYTF. CDR3 in DNA: TGTGCCAGCAGCAAACAGGGGGGGCCGAACTATGGCTACACCTTC.

This clonotype was observed once. The chain recombines TRBV3-1 with TRBJ2-7; 7 nucleotides match TRBD1. The CDR3 sequence is 15 residues long. The V segment lost 2 bases and the J segment 3 bases; nucleotides outside the gene matches: 7. Germline V gene sequence: CDR1 LGHDT, CDR2 YNNKEL (reference sequence). The DNA for the CDR3 is TGTGCCAGCAGCCAATCGAGACAGGGTTACTACGAGCAGTACTTC. Its translation: CASSQSRQGYYEQYF.

In its sample, this clonotype was seen many times. The chain employs TRBV7-2 and TRBJ2-7, with 9 positions matching TRBD2. The CDR3 length is 15 residues. Germline V CDR1 and CDR2: SGHTA, FQGNSA. Trimming at V came to 5 bases and at J to 5 bases, leaving 10 bases not matched to a gene. The CDR3 coding sequence is TGTGCCAGCAGCGCAACGACTAGCGGAGTGGACGAGCAGTACTTC. Amino acids: CASSATTSGVDEQYF.

In regard to this clonotype: Because it lacks the conserved phenylalanine or tryptophan at the end, this CDR3 is likely a read error. Because the CDR3's place on the DNA is in doubt, the DNA is left out and the CDR3 is given as listed by TCRdb. This chain uses TRBV7-9 with TRBJ1-4. The CDR3 numbers 8 amino acids, ends counted. Germline V lookup: CDR1 SEHNR, CDR2 FQNEAQ (reference sequence). The CDR3 spells CASSPTKE.

V gene TRBV5-6 combines with J gene TRBJ2-1, with 8 bases lining up with TRBD2. There are 15 residues in the CDR3. With 0 bases clipped from V and 7 bases from J, the junction kept 6 bases outside the gene matches. The germline CDR1 and CDR2 sequences are SGHDT and YYEEEE. The CDR3 spells CASSLGRGALNEQFF. In nucleotides, the CDR3 is TGTGCCAGCAGCTTGGGGCGGGGGGCTCTTAATGAGCAGTTCTTC. Looking up the rest from reference TRBV5-6 and TRBJ2-1 gives the full variable domain: DAGVTQSPTHLIKTRGQQVTLRCSPKSGHDTVSWYQQALGQGPQFIFQYYEEEERQRGNFPDRFSGHQFPNYSSELNVNALLLGDSALYLCASSLGRGALNEQFFGPGTRLTVL.

This clonotype was counted once. An end of the junction does not agree with germline; a read error may underlie this. V is TRBV6-4 and J is TRBJ1-4; no definite D call. There are 13 residues in the CDR3. Germline V gene lookup returns CDR1 MRHNA and CDR2 SNTAGT. In nucleotides, the CDR3 is TGTGCCAGCCCCAATAGCCGTAGGGAAAAGCTGTTTTTT. Its translation is CASPNSRREKLFF.

This clonotype came up many times. The rearrangement links TRBV5-1 to TRBJ2-1; D ambiguous. The V gene lost 1 base and the J gene lost 0 bases, with 8 bases spanning the gap. Germline CDR1 SGHRS, CDR2 YFSETQ. There are 15 residues in the CDR3. CDR3 nucleotides: TGCGCCAGCAGCTTGTTACCAACCTCCTACAATGAGCAGTTCTTC. It yields the protein CASSLLPTSYNEQFF. Complete variable domain (other parts from reference TRBV5-1 and TRBJ2-1): KAGVTQTPRYLIKTRGQQVTLSCSPISGHRSVSWYQQTPGQGLQFLFEYFSETQRNKGNFPGRFSGRQFSNSRSEMNVSTLELGDSALYLCASSLLPTSYNEQFFGPGTRLTVL.

In its sample, this clonotype was seen many times. The V call is TRBV6-5, the J call TRBJ2-3; D not resolved. This CDR3 region has 13 residues. The germline V gene encodes CDR1 MNHEY and CDR2 SVGAGI. The germline V and J ends were trimmed by 3 bases and 4 bases, with 8 bases remaining between them. CDR3 sequence: CASSYAAADTQYF. The DNA for the CDR3 is TGTGCCAGCAGTTATGCGGCCGCAGATACGCAGTATTTT.

The rearrangement joins TRBV11-2 to TRBJ2-7; D not resolved. Germline V gene data show CDR1 as SGHAT and CDR2 as FQNNGV. Trimming left V 4 bases short and J 2 bases short, with 18 bases between. The CDR3 totals 16 residues. Written as DNA, the CDR3 is TGTGCCAGCAGCTCCCTGTCGGCGGCAACGACCTACGAGCAGTACTTC. It is translated as CASSSLSAATTYEQYF.

This clonotype was seen repeatedly, ten times or more. The rearrangement joins TRBV4-1 to TRBJ2-1; 12 bases are a match to TRBD1. The CDR3 contains 15 residues. Germline-derived CDR1 and CDR2 are MGHRA and YSYEKL. Trimming took 1 base from V and 9 from J; bases not matched to a gene: 4. CDR3 region: CASSQVGQGASEQFF. DNA of the CDR3: TGCGCCAGCAGCCAAGTGGGACAGGGGGCGAGTGAGCAGTTCTTC.

This clonotype has a handful of counts. This chain uses TRBV28 with TRBJ2-7; TRBD1 matches at 9 bases. This CDR3 contains 13 residues. CDR1 is MDHEN, CDR2 SYDVKM, per germline. The V segment lost 5 bases and the J segment 9 bases; nucleotides outside the gene matches: 8. CDR3 nucleotides: TGTGCCAGCAGTCCACGGGACAGGGATGTGCAGTACTTC. This encodes CASSPRDRDVQYF.

This clonotype occurred many times. The chain is built from TRBV24-1 and TRBJ2-3; the match to TRBD2 covers 8 bases. The CDR3 is 12 residues long. Germline CDR1 is KGHDR and CDR2 is SFDVKD. J lost 1 base, V lost 12 bases, and 2 bases had no gene match. The CDR3, as DNA: TGTGCCGTCGGGGGGGGCACAGATACGCAGTATTTT. Translation: CAVGGGTDTQYF.

This clonotype was counted many times. The chain recombines TRBV5-8 with TRBJ1-4, with 7 bases fitting TRBD1. The CDR3 runs 14 residues. V shed 2 bases, J shed 5 bases, and the junction held 3 bases outside the gene matches. Per the germline V gene, CDR1 is SGHTS and CDR2 is YDEGEE. The CDR3 sequence: CASSLQGPNEKLFF. The DNA of the CDR3 is TGTGCCAGCAGCTTACAGGGGCCCAATGAAAAACTGTTTTTT.

This clonotype has a count of ten or more. This chain connects TRBV19 to TRBJ1-2; perhaps TRBD1 as D (5 bases). This CDR3 contains 13 residues. Looked up from germline, CDR1 is LNHDA and CDR2 is SQIVND (reference sequence). The ends were cut back, 7 bases at V and 3 bases at J, with 12 bases in the middle. CDR3 protein: CASTPRGDYGYTF. The CDR3 DNA is TGTGCCAGTACCCCCCGAGGGGACTATGGCTACACCTTC.

The chain combines TRBV3-1 with TRBJ1-2, with TRBD1 as a possible D gene (6 bases). Per germline, CDR1 LGHDT and CDR2 YNNKEL (reference sequence). V lost 7 bases to trimming and J lost 5 bases, with 17 bases between them. The CDR3 is 14 amino acids. The CDR3 reads CASTSRGAVYGYTF. CDR3 nucleotides: TGTGCCAGCACCAGTCGGGGGGCGGTTTATGGCTACACCTTC.